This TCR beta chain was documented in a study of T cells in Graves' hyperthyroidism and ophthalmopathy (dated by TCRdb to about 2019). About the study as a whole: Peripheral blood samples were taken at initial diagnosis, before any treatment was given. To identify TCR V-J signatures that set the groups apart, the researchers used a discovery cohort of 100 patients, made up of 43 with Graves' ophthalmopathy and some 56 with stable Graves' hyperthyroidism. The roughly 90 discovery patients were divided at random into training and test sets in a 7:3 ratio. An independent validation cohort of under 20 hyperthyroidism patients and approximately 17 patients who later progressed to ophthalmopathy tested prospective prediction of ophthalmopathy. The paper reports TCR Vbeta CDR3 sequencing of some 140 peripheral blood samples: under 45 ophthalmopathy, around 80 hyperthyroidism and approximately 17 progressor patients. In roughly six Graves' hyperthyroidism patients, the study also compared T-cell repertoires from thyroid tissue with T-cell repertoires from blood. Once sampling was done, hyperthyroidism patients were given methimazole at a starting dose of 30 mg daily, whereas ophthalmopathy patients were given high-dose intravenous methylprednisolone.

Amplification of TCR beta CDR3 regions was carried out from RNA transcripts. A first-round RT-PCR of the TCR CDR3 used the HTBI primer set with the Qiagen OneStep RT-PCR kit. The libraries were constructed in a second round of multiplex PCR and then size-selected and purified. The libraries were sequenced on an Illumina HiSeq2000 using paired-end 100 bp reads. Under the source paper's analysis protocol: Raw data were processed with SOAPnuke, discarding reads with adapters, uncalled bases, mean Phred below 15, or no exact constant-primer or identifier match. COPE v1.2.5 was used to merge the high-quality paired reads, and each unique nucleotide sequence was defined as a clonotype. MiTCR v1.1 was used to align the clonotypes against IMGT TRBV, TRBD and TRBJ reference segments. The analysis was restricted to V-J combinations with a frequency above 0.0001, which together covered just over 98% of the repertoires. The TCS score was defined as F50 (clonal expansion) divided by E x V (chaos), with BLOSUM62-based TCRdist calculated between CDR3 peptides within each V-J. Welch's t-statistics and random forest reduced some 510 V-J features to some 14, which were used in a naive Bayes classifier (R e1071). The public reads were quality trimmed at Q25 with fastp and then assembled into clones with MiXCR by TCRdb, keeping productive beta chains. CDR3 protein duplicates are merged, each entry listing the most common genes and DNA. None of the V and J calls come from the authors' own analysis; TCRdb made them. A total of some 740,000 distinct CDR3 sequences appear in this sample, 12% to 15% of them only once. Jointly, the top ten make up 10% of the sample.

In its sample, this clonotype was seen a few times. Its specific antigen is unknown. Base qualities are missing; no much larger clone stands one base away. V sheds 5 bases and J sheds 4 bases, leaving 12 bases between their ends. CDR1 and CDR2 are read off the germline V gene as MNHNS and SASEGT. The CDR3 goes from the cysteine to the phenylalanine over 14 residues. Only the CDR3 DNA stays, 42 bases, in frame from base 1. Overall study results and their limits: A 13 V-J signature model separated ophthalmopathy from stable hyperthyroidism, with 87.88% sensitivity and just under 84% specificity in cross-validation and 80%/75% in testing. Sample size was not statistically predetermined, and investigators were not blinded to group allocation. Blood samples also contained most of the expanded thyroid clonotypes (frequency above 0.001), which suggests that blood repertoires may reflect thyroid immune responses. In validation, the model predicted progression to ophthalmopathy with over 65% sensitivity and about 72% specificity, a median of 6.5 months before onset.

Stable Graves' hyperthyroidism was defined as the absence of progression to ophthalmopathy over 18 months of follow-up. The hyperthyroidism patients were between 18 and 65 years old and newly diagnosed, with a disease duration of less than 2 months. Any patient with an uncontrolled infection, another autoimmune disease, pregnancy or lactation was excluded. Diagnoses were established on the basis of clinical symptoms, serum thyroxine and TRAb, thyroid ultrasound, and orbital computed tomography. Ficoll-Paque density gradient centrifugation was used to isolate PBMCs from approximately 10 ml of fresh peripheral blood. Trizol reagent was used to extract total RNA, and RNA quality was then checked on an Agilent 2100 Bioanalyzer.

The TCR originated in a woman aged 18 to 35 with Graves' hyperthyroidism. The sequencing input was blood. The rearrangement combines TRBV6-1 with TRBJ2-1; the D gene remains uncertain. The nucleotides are TGTGCCAGCAGTTTGAGGCGACTTTACAATGAGCAGTTCTTC. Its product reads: CASSLRRLYNEQFF.